This passage covers 29 T cell receptor beta chains from one sample sequenced in a study of cytomegalovirus exposure and HLA in healthy donors. TCRdb's copy holds only in-frame clones and misses some; the assay was immunoSEQ multiplex PCR. The sample shows about 140,000 clones, approximately 94% of them seen only once. The sequencing sample was made of PBMCs. The receptors here all came from a man between 18 and 29 years old in good health and CMV-seropositive.

The chain couples TRBV30 to TRBJ2-3; a weak D match, TRBD1 (5 bases). CDR1 GTSNPN and CDR2 SVGIG come from the germline V gene (reference sequence). The V and J ends lost 5 bases and 7 bases respectively, with 7 bases between them. This CDR3 has 10 residues. The CDR3 loop is CAWDRNTQYF. The CDR3, as DNA: TGTGCCTGGGACAGAAATACGCAGTATTTT.

The chain combines TRBV2 with TRBJ1-4, with 9 bases that match TRBD1. Unmatched junction bases numbered 13, after V lost 4 bases and J lost 7 bases. Germline values: CDR1 SNHLY, CDR2 FYNNEI. This CDR3 region has 17 residues. The CDR3 spells CASSGGQGPWFGEKLFF. CDR3 DNA: TGTGCCAGCAGTGGCGGACAGGGGCCGTGGTTTGGTGAAAAACTGTTTTTT. The whole variable domain, filled in from reference TRBV2 and TRBJ1-4, reads EPEVTQTPSHQVTQMGQEVILRCVPISNHLYFYWYRQILGQKVEFLVSFYNNEISEKSEIFDDQFSVERPDGSNFTLKIRSTKLEDSAMYFCASSGGQGPWFGEKLFFGSGTQLSVL.

V is TRBV30 and J is TRBJ2-5, with TRBD2 matching over 9 bases. The CDR3 runs to 14 residues. Germline CDR1 GTSNPN, CDR2 SVGIG (reference sequence). The trim removed 3 bases at V and 4 bases at J, leaving 6 bases unmatched. CDR3 sequence (DNA): TGTGCCTGGAGGCCGCTAGCGGGAAGAGAGACCCAGTACTTC. This encodes CAWRPLAGRETQYF.

The V call is TRBV19, the J call TRBJ1-5, with 8 bases identical to TRBD1. The CDR3 consists of 15 residues. J lost 3 bases, V lost 6 bases, and 7 bases had no gene match. Germline CDR1 LNHDA, CDR2 SQIVND (reference sequence). CDR3 in amino acids: CASRTGQGNNQPQHF. In DNA, the CDR3 is TGTGCCAGTAGGACCGGACAGGGAAACAATCAGCCCCAGCATTTT.

The chain is built from TRBV11-2 and TRBJ2-3; TRBD2 is a possible D gene (5 bases). The CDR3 sequence is 12 residues long. V was pared by 4 bases and J by 4 bases, with 6 bases between. The germline V gene encodes CDR1 SGHAT and CDR2 FQNNGV. CDR3 sequence (DNA): TGTGCCAGCAGCTGGGGAGCAGATACGCAGTATTTT. This gives the protein CASSWGADTQYF.

V and J are TRBV6-4 and TRBJ2-7; D not certain. Germline V gene lookup returns CDR1 MRHNA and CDR2 SNTAGT. V was cut by 8 bases and J by 0 bases, with 14 bases left in between. CDR3 length: 14 residues. The CDR3 spells CASPRRVNSYEQYF. The CDR3 DNA is TGTGCCAGCCCGAGACGGGTTAACTCCTACGAGCAGTACTTC.

The chain is built from TRBV7-6 and TRBJ2-1; TRBD2 matches at 7 bases. The CDR3 totals 19 residues. The V and J ends lost 4 bases and 2 bases, in that order; junction bases with no gene match: 17. The germline V gene encodes CDR1 SGHVS and CDR2 FNYEAQ. CDR3 in DNA: TGTGCCAGCAGCTCCCTTTTGAGAGGCGGGAGTCCCACCTACAATGAGCAGTTCTTC. Its protein product is CASSSLLRGGSPTYNEQFF.

This clone has just one count. V usage is TRBV2 and J usage is TRBJ1-1, with D maybe TRBD1 (5 bases). This CDR3 comprises 15 residues. The germline gives CDR1 SNHLY, CDR2 FYNNEI. V lost 5 bases and J 5 bases, leaving 18 bases between the germline ends. The CDR3 DNA sequence: TGTGCCAGCAGTCGAGAGGACACCCAAGTGACTGAAGCTTTCTTT. Its protein product is CASSREDTQVTEAFF.

V gene TRBV10-3 combines with J gene TRBJ2-1; 11 positions match TRBD2. The V segment lost 5 bases and the J segment 4 bases; nucleotides outside the gene matches: 4. Germline V gene sequence: CDR1 ENHRY, CDR2 SYGVKD. This CDR3 spans 15 amino acids. In DNA form, the CDR3 reads TGTGCCATCAGTCCGACTAGCGGGAATTACAATGAGCAGTTCTTC. This translates into CAISPTSGNYNEQFF.

The rearrangement uses TRBV5-1 and TRBJ2-3; D is undetermined. Germline CDR1 and CDR2: SGHRS and YFSETQ. Trimming took off 0 bases at V and 6 bases at J, with 8 bases between the two ends. This CDR3 is built from 13 residues. CDR3 bases: TGCGCCAGCAGCTTGGGCCCCGGGGATACGCAGTATTTT. Translation: CASSLGPGDTQYF.

The chain has TRBV29-1 and TRBJ2-3; 10 bases are shared with TRBD2. This CDR3 contains 14 residues. From germline, CDR1 is SQVTM and CDR2 ANQGSEA. The trim removed 2 bases at V and 6 bases at J, leaving 5 bases unmatched. The CDR3 DNA follows: TGCAGCGTTGAACCTAGCGGGAGAATGGATACGCAGTATTTT. Amino acids: CSVEPSGRMDTQYF.

The chain employs TRBV30 and TRBJ2-7; TRBD1 matches 9 bases. This CDR3 has 16 residues. In germline, CDR1 is GTSNPN, CDR2 SVGIG (reference sequence). V trimming: 0 bases; J trimming: 6 bases; junction bases outside the gene matches: 12. CDR3 sequence: CAWSVPLGDRVGEQYF. In DNA form, the CDR3 reads TGTGCCTGGAGTGTACCTCTGGGGGACAGGGTCGGCGAGCAGTACTTC.

This chain connects TRBV9 to TRBJ2-1, with TRBD1 matching 9 bases. Trimming removed 4 bases from V and 7 bases from J; junction bases left unmatched: 6. The germline CDR1 and CDR2 sequences are SGDLS and YYNGEE. There are 14 residues in the CDR3. CDR3 amino acids: CASSLRDRANEQFF. Here the CDR3 DNA reads TGTGCCAGCAGCCTCCGGGACAGGGCAAATGAGCAGTTCTTC.

The chain joins TRBV11-2 to TRBJ2-1; D possibly corresponds to TRBD2 (6 bases). Germline lookup yields CDR1 SGHAT and CDR2 FQNNGV. The CDR3 is 14 amino acids. V was trimmed by 3 bases and J by 6 bases, leaving 12 bases between them. In nucleotides, the CDR3 is TGTGCCAGCAGCTTGGGGGACTCAGCCAATGAGCAGTTCTTC. Its protein is CASSLGDSANEQFF.

The chain combines TRBV28 with TRBJ2-2, with 12 bases lining up with TRBD2. The junction had 1 base not matched to a gene; V was cut back by 4 bases and J by 7 bases. Germline V CDR1 and CDR2: MDHEN, SYDVKM. The CDR3 runs to 14 residues. CDR3: CASSSSGRVGELFF. The CDR3 DNA reads TGTGCCAGCAGTTCTAGCGGGAGGGTCGGGGAGCTGTTTTTT.

The V gene is TRBV2, the J gene TRBJ2-2, with TRBD2 matching 10 bases. This CDR3 comprises 17 residues. J gave up 0 bases and V 7 bases, and 8 bases lay outside the gene matches. Germline V CDR1 and CDR2: SNHLY, FYNNEI. The CDR3 reads CASNPSGRATNTGELFF. For the CDR3, the DNA is TGTGCCAGCAATCCTAGCGGGAGAGCAACGAACACCGGGGAGCTGTTTTTT.

The rearrangement uses TRBV4-2 and TRBJ2-4, with TRBD1 matching over 8 bases. The V gene's germline CDR1 is LGHNA and CDR2 YNFKEQ. This CDR3 spans 16 amino acids. J gave up 8 bases and V 0 bases, and 9 bases lay outside the gene matches. CDR3 sequence: CASSQDPGGLGDIQYF. CDR3 in DNA: TGTGCCAGCAGCCAAGATCCAGGGGGCTTAGGAGACATTCAGTACTTC.

The chain is built from TRBV6-1 and TRBJ2-1, with TRBD1 matching over 7 bases. Looked up from germline, CDR1 is MNHNS and CDR2 is SASEGT. V shed 4 bases and J 5 bases; nucleotides not matched to a gene: 11. The CDR3 covers 16 residues. This CDR3 is CASSGSRDSGHNEQFF. The CDR3 DNA reads TGTGCCAGCAGTGGGTCCCGGGACAGCGGACACAATGAGCAGTTCTTC.

The chain is built from TRBV6-1 and TRBJ2-7, with TRBD2 matching over 8 bases. The CDR3 consists of 17 residues. Trimming at V came to 2 bases and at J to 3 bases, leaving 12 bases not matched to a gene. Germline CDR1 reads MNHNS; CDR2 reads SASEGT. The CDR3 DNA follows: TGTGCCAGCAGTGAATATGGAGGGGGACTAGTGAACTACGAGCAGTACTTC. Translated, it gives CASSEYGGGLVNYEQYF.

This chain links TRBV29-1 with TRBJ1-1, with D possibly TRBD1 on 6 matching bases. The CDR3 totals 13 residues. Per the germline V gene, CDR1 is SQVTM and CDR2 is ANQGSEA. V was shortened by 7 bases and J by 0 bases, with 12 bases between the two germline ends. CDR3: CSGGQHMNTEAFF. CDR3 bases: TGCAGCGGTGGACAGCACATGAACACTGAAGCTTTCTTT. Using reference TRBV29-1 and TRBJ1-1 for the parts outside the CDR3, the full variable domain is SAVISQKPSRDICQRGTSLTIQCQVDSQVTMMFWYRQQPGQSLTLIATANQGSEATYESGFVIDKFPISRPNLTFSTLTVSNMSPEDSSIYLCSGGQHMNTEAFFGQGTRLTVV.

The chain employs TRBV4-1 and TRBJ1-2; D perhaps matches TRBD1 (5 bases). Germline CDR1 and CDR2: MGHRA and YSYEKL. V was shortened by 5 bases and J by 0 bases, with 13 bases between the two germline ends. There are 15 residues in the CDR3. In DNA, the CDR3 is TGCGCCAGCAGCTCCTCAGGGTTGGCTAACTATGGCTACACCTTC. It codes for CASSSSGLANYGYTF.

The rearrangement joins TRBV7-9 to TRBJ1-2; no clear D gene. V shed 5 bases and J shed 4 bases, with 11 bases lying between them. Germline values: CDR1 SEHNR, CDR2 FQNEAQ (reference sequence). CDR3 length equals 13 residues. CDR3 sequence (DNA): TGTGCCAGCAGCAACCTTGCGGGCTATGGCTACACCTTC. Translated, it gives CASSNLAGYGYTF. Full variable domain (remainder filled in from reference TRBV7-9 and TRBJ1-2): DTGVSQNPRHKITKRGQNVTFRCDPISEHNRLYWYRQTLGQGPEFLTYFQNEAQLEKSRLLSDRFSAERPKGSFSTLEIQRTEQGDSAMYLCASSNLAGYGYTFGSGTRLTVV.

This clone has a single count. This rearrangement joins TRBV19 to TRBJ1-6, with a possible D match to TRBD1 (5 bases). The CDR3 is made up of 17 amino acids. The ends were cut back, 6 bases at V and 13 bases at J, with 28 bases in the middle. The germline V gene encodes CDR1 LNHDA and CDR2 SQIVND (reference sequence). CDR3 sequence reads: CASRVTPGVKPSSPLHF. The DNA of the CDR3 is TGTGCCAGTAGGGTTACGCCGGGGGTCAAGCCCTCCTCTCCCCTCCACTTT.

The genes are TRBV27 and TRBJ2-3; D possibly corresponds to TRBD2 (6 bases). This CDR3 spans 14 amino acids. Per the germline V gene, CDR1 is MNHEY and CDR2 is SMNVEV (reference sequence). V lost 3 bases, J lost 9 bases, and 16 bases lay in between. As DNA, the CDR3 is TGTGCCAGCAGTTTGACTAGTTTCCATGCCACGCAGTATTTT. Translating gives CASSLTSFHATQYF.

The chain joins TRBV6-4 to TRBJ2-1, with D unclear. Germline CDR1 MRHNA, CDR2 SNTAGT. The CDR3 sequence is 15 residues long. V was shortened by 2 bases and J by 3 bases, with 11 bases between the two germline ends. CDR3 amino acids: CASSDGKTGYNEQFF. In nucleotides, the CDR3 is TGTGCCAGCAGTGACGGCAAAACGGGCTACAATGAGCAGTTCTTC.

The V call is TRBV28, the J call TRBJ1-2; 9 positions agree with TRBD1. The CDR3 has 13 amino acids. The V segment lost 6 bases and the J segment 6 bases; nucleotides outside the gene matches: 5. Germline loops: CDR1 MDHEN, CDR2 SYDVKM. The CDR3 nucleotides are TGTGCCAGCAGATTACAGGGGGCGGATGGCTACACCTTC. It specifies CASRLQGADGYTF.

V gene TRBV5-4 combines with J gene TRBJ1-2; unclear D gene. The CDR3 is made up of 15 amino acids. The germline V and J ends were trimmed by 1 base and 2 bases, with 12 bases remaining between them. Germline CDR1 is SGHNT and CDR2 is YYREEE (reference sequence). CDR3 DNA: TGTGCCAGCAGCTTGTCCGCCCGGGGAAACTATGGCTACACCTTC. It is translated as CASSLSARGNYGYTF. Based on the CDR3 plus reference TRBV5-4 and TRBJ1-2, the full variable domain is ETGVTQSPTHLIKTRGQQVTLRCSSQSGHNTVSWYQQALGQGPQFIFQYYREEENGRGNFPPRFSGLQFPNYSSELNVNALELDDSALYLCASSLSARGNYGYTFGSGTRLTVV.

V and J are TRBV27 and TRBJ2-3, with a tentative D call TRBD2 (5 bases). The CDR3 runs to 14 residues. The V and J ends lost 0 bases and 4 bases respectively, with 8 bases between them. CDR1 is MNHEY, CDR2 SMNVEV, per germline (reference sequence). CDR3 amino acids: CASSLSPGADTQYF. For the CDR3, the DNA is TGTGCCAGCAGTTTATCGCCCGGGGCAGATACGCAGTATTTT.

V gene TRBV5-1 combines with J gene TRBJ1-2, with 8 positions matching TRBD1. Looked up from germline, CDR1 is SGHRS and CDR2 is YFSETQ. This CDR3 contains 14 residues. Losses at the gene ends were 4 bases for V and 6 bases for J; bases not matched to a gene: 8. The CDR3 protein is CASSPGDRGDGYTF. As DNA, the CDR3 is TGCGCCAGCAGCCCCGGTGACAGGGGAGATGGCTACACCTTC.